The clone carrying this T cell receptor beta chain was detected once. Its antigen is currently unknown. This entry belongs to a study of T cell responses to AZD1222 COVID-19 vaccine. Study results and limitations: Donors, mostly white British, included more females; clonal diversity was possibly underestimated. An increase in Spike-specific TCR breadth and depth was observed after two AZD1222 doses.

Here immunoSEQ multiplex PCR was the method, and the copy in TCRdb shows in-frame clones only, minus some. The sample lists hundreds of thousands of clones; almost 95% were seen once. Timing groups of about 4 and about 12 weeks for second doses were pooled. The CDR3 sequence is 13 residues long. CDR1 and CDR2 from the germline V gene are KGHDR and SFDVKD. Unmatched junction bases numbered 8, after V lost 4 bases and J lost 13 bases. The clonotype was recovered from an adult who received the AZD1222 COVID-19 vaccine. V usage is TRBV24-1 and J usage is TRBJ2-2, with 7 bases identical to TRBD1. Sample: peripheral blood, taken 28 days after the second AZD1222 dose. This CDR3 is CATSDSGGMGLFF. The CDR3 region has the DNA TGTGCCACCAGTGACTCAGGGGGAATGGGGCTGTTTTTT.